This T cell receptor (beta chain) was captured in a study of T cell responses to AZD1222 COVID-19 vaccine. This clone was counted a single time. No antigen is known for it. The V gene's germline CDR1 is LNHNV and CDR2 YYDKDF (reference sequence). V gave up 4 bases and J gave up 5 bases, with 17 bases separating them. The CDR3 is 15 residues long. Study findings and constraints: In all cases, repertoires were sampled only after the peak T cell response. It was only a handful of AZD1222 recipients who were seropositive at baseline. Females made up more of the donors, who were largely white British, and clonal diversity may have come out too low. In the spike-specific TCR repertoire, nearly half reportedly target unmutated variant regions.

Sequenced by immunoSEQ multiplex PCR; TCRdb stores in-frame clones only, minus some. The sample includes roughly 120,000 clones, under 85% of them seen just once. The clonotype originates from an adult in good health. The sequencing here drew on peripheral blood, taken on day 0 of AZD1222 vaccination. The chain couples TRBV15 to TRBJ1-1; no firm D call. CDR3 protein: CATSNTLGMSTEAFF. CDR3 DNA sequence: TGTGCCACCAGCAACACTCTGGGGATGAGTACTGAAGCTTTCTTT.